The rows below give T cell receptor beta chains drawn from one sample of a study of T-cell memory formation after mild COVID-19. TCRdb ran MiXCR on the 5' RACE reads and lists one entry per CDR3 protein. The sample yields 310,000 or so distinct CDR3 sequences, approximately 15% seen once. The specimen sequenced was PBMCs or a T cell subset sorted from them (not recorded which). The receptor source for this set is a man between 18 and 29 years old who had mild COVID-19 (a few samples of this study predate the infection). Cell type and time point are not known. CDR3s include the opening cysteine and the closing phenylalanine or tryptophan. The order of the fields is D gene, clone size, V gene, J gene, CDR3 DNA, CDR3 protein. The D gene is left open where the match is weak. A row's size may be missing; if present it is once, few, many or a size class.

>.|few|TRBV6-2/TRBV6-3|TRBJ2-7
TGTGCCAGCAGCCTTCTGGAGGGACCCTACGAGCAGTACTTC
CASSLLEGPYEQYF
>.|few|TRBV3-1|TRBJ2-3
TGTGCCAGCAGCGAAAAACGGGGAGATACGCAGTATTTT
CASSEKRGDTQYF
>.|few|TRBV6-5|TRBJ2-1
TGTGCCAGCAGCCCCGGGGGCTTCTACAATGAGCAGTTCTTC
CASSPGGFYNEQFF
>.|.|TRBV6-2/TRBV6-3|TRBJ2-2
TGTGCCAGCAGCCGACCAGGGGGGGAGCTGTTTTTT
CASSRPGGELFF
>.|few|TRBV3-1|TRBJ1-2
TGTGCCAGCAGCCCCAAGGCCCTCTATGGCTACACCTTC
CASSPKALYGYTF
>.|.|TRBV7-8|TRBJ2-1
TGTGCCAGCAGCTTCCGGCCTAGCAGGGGAGCCTACAATGAGCAGTTCTTC
CASSFRPSRGAYNEQFF
>TRBD1|few|TRBV12-3/TRBV12-4|TRBJ1-2
TGTGCCAGCAGTTTCCGGACAGGTGGGGACTATGGCTACACCTTC
CASSFRTGGDYGYTF
>.|few|TRBV19|TRBJ2-3
TGTGCCAGTAGTATAAACCCCAGGGTCGATACGCAGTATTTT
CASSINPRVDTQYF
>.|.|TRBV27|TRBJ1-1
TGTGCCAGCAACCCCTACACTGAAGCTTTCTTT
CASNPYTEAFF
>TRBD1|.|TRBV5-1|TRBJ2-6
TGCGCCAACCAGGACAGGGGCCCTTTCTCTGGGGCCAACGTCCTGACTTTC
CANQDRGPFSGANVLTF
>.|.|TRBV4-1|TRBJ2-7
TGCGCCAGCAGCTACCGCGTGGGGGGGGCAGACGAGCAGTACTTC
CASSYRVGGADEQYF
>TRBD1|.|TRBV29-1|TRBJ2-7
TGCAGCGTTGACTGGACAGGGAGCCACGAGCAGTACTTC
CSVDWTGSHEQYF